Below are 22 T cell receptor beta chains sequenced from a single sample in a study of T-cell memory formation after mild COVID-19. MiXCR, applied by TCRdb to the 5' RACE reads, yields one record per CDR3 protein. This table has roughly 300,000 distinct CDR3 sequences, roughly 8.2% appearing once. Sequencing was performed on PBMCs or a T cell subset sorted from them (not recorded which). These receptor sequences come from a young man who had mild COVID-19 (a few samples of this study predate the infection). Cell type and time point are not known.

The table lists this clonotype with a few counts. The chain couples TRBV6-5 to TRBJ2-3; the match to TRBD2 covers 9 bases. CDR3 length equals 20 residues. V lost 3 bases, J lost 6 bases, and 22 bases stayed unmatched. The germline V gene encodes CDR1 MNHEY and CDR2 SVGAGI. Here the CDR3 reads CASSYRAPSLAGARVDTQYF. The CDR3 DNA reads TGTGCCAGCAGTTATCGTGCCCCCTCTTTAGCGGGAGCCCGAGTGGATACGCAGTATTTT.

There are a few counts of this clonotype. This sequence joins TRBV12-3 or TRBV12-4 and TRBJ1-5; tentative D call: TRBD1 (5 bases). Trimming cost V 5 bases and J 5 bases, with 10 bases left between them. This CDR3 contains 13 residues. CDR3 residues: CASSQTTDQPQHF. The CDR3 DNA reads as TGTGCCAGCAGTCAAACGACAGATCAGCCCCAGCATTTT.

This clonotype was recorded a few times. The gene calls are TRBV29-1 and TRBJ1-6; no clear D. CDR3 length: 12 residues. Germline CDR1 and CDR2: SQVTM and ANQGSEA. Trimming stripped 7 bases from V and 4 bases from J, with 8 bases between. CDR3 sequence reads: CSAGDYNSPLHF. The CDR3 DNA reads as TGCAGCGCCGGAGATTATAATTCACCCCTCCACTTT.

V usage is TRBV2 and J usage is TRBJ1-5; no definite D call. V was cut by 9 bases and J by 2 bases, with 20 bases left in between. Germline lookup yields CDR1 SNHLY and CDR2 FYNNEI. The CDR3 is 16 amino acids. The CDR3: CASSLPVVRRNQPQHF. CDR3 DNA sequence: TGTGCCAGTTCTCTTCCTGTGGTGAGGCGCAATCAGCCCCAGCATTTT.

This clonotype was found many times. The rearrangement links TRBV3-2 to TRBJ1-5. TRBV3-2 has pseudogene status. CDR3 length: 12 residues. The CDR3 reads CASSQDNQPQHF. As DNA, the CDR3 is TGTGCCAGCAGCCAAGACAATCAGCCCCAGCATTTT.

The rearrangement links TRBV19 to TRBJ1-2, with no clear D. Germline V gene sequence: CDR1 LNHDA, CDR2 SQIVND (reference sequence). The V end lost 4 bases, the J end lost 7 bases, and 16 bases lay between the germline ends. The CDR3 loop spans 14 amino acids. This CDR3 reads CASSNPSTRPGYTF. CDR3 in DNA: TGTGCCAGTAGTAACCCTTCGACCCGTCCTGGCTACACCTTC.

This clonotype came up a few times. The rearrangement uses TRBV7-2 and TRBJ1-6; the D is unclear. Trimming removed 2 bases at V and 5 bases at J, with 19 bases between. The CDR3 spans 18 residues. The germline CDR1 and CDR2 sequences are SGHTA and FQGNSA. The CDR3 sequence: CASSLNTLGGRNNSPLHF. The CDR3 DNA reads as TGTGCCAGCAGCTTAAACACGTTGGGCGGCCGAAATAATTCACCCCTCCACTTT.

This clonotype has only one observation. The chain has TRBV7-2 and TRBJ2-7, with 7 bases identical to TRBD2. This CDR3 contains 15 residues. Germline CDR1 is SGHTA and CDR2 is FQGNSA. The trim removed 1 base at V and 2 bases at J, leaving 5 bases unmatched. CDR3 residues: CASSLVAGETYEQYV. In nucleotides, the CDR3 is TGTGCCAGCAGCTTAGTGGCGGGGGAGACCTACGAGCAGTACGTC.

This rearrangement joins TRBV29-1 to TRBJ2-1; D is perhaps TRBD2 (6 bases). V was cut by 4 bases and J by 5 bases, with 12 bases left in between. CDR1 is SQVTM, CDR2 ANQGSEA, per germline. CDR3 length equals 13 residues. CDR3 sequence: CSVGLASHNEQFF. The CDR3 DNA reads as TGCAGCGTTGGGCTAGCGTCCCACAATGAGCAGTTCTTC.

This clonotype was observed at least ten times. The V gene is TRBV7-2, the J gene TRBJ2-1; no clear D gene. CDR1 and CDR2 (germline): SGHTA, FQGNSA. The CDR3 contains 16 residues. The V gene lost 0 bases and the J gene lost 7 bases, with 16 bases spanning the gap. The CDR3 region is CASSLARLEGENEQFF. In nucleotides, the CDR3 is TGTGCCAGCAGCTTAGCCCGTCTAGAAGGTGAGAATGAGCAGTTCTTC.

The chain couples TRBV20-1 to TRBJ1-1; 10 nucleotides align to TRBD1. The CDR3 loop spans 13 amino acids. J gave up 6 bases and V 6 bases, and 7 bases lay outside the gene matches. Germline values: CDR1 DFQATT, CDR2 SNEGSKA (reference sequence). The CDR3 sequence is CSARQGALAEAFF. CDR3 nucleotides: TGCAGTGCACGACAGGGGGCGCTCGCTGAAGCTTTCTTT.

This clonotype has only a few counts. The J gene is TRBJ1-2, the V gene TRBV14; D remains ambiguous. V lost 1 base to trimming and J lost 3 bases, with 6 bases between them. The CDR3 length is 13 residues. Germline V gives CDR1 SGHDN, CDR2 FVKESK. CDR3 sequence (DNA): TGTGCCAGCAGCCAAGTCGATTACTATGGCTACACCTTC. It specifies CASSQVDYYGYTF.

In this sample, this clonotype turned up a few times. J is TRBJ2-2 and V is TRBV6-6; D possibly corresponds to TRBD2 (6 bases). CDR1 and CDR2 from the germline V gene are MNHNY and SVGAGI (reference sequence). The germline V and J ends were trimmed by 6 bases and 4 bases, with 18 bases remaining between them. The CDR3 is 16 amino acids. Here the CDR3 DNA reads TGTGCCAGCAGCTTCCCGGTTGGGACTCTCACCGGGGAGCTGTTTTTT. It specifies CASSFPVGTLTGELFF.

This clonotype was counted between two and nine times. The rearrangement uses TRBV11-2 and TRBJ1-5; 7 bases line up with TRBD1. J was trimmed by 6 bases and V by 5 bases; bases with no gene match: 7. The CDR3 loop spans 14 amino acids. The germline CDR1 and CDR2 sequences are SGHAT and FQNNGV. CDR3 sequence reads: CASSQGAGGQPQHF. For the CDR3, the DNA is TGTGCCAGCAGCCAAGGGGCAGGGGGTCAGCCCCAGCATTTT.

This clonotype was seen more than once but under ten times. The rearrangement joins TRBV20-1 to TRBJ2-3, with 10 bases aligning to TRBD2. V was pared by 0 bases and J by 5 bases, with 5 bases of the junction left unmatched. There are 15 residues in the CDR3. The germline CDR1 and CDR2 sequences are DFQATT and SNEGSKA (reference sequence). The CDR3 nucleotides are TGCAGTGCTAGAGATGAGCGGGGGGGCAAAGATACGCAGTATTTT. The encoded protein is CSARDERGGKDTQYF.

The chain uses TRBV6-5 and TRBJ1-2, with D unresolved. CDR3 length: 13 amino acids. Germline V lookup: CDR1 MNHEY, CDR2 SVGAGI. The V gene lost 6 bases and the J gene lost 4 bases, with 12 bases spanning the gap. DNA of the CDR3: TGTGCCAGCAGGCTTACCGGAACCTATGGCTACACCTTC. It yields the protein CASRLTGTYGYTF.

This clonotype showed up many times. The chain is built from TRBV7-8 and TRBJ1-3; no definite D call. This CDR3 contains 15 residues. V was trimmed by 1 base and J by 7 bases, leaving 14 bases between them. In germline, CDR1 is SGHVS, CDR2 FQNEAQ. The CDR3 here is CASSLVDRSRNTIYF. The DNA for the CDR3 is TGTGCCAGCAGCTTAGTGGACCGGTCGAGGAACACCATATATTTT.

This chain links TRBV10-1 with TRBJ2-3, with D perhaps matching TRBD1 (6 bases). Germline V lookup: CDR1 WNHNN, CDR2 SYGVQD (reference sequence). Trimming cost V 0 bases and J 3 bases, with 7 bases left between them. CDR3 length equals 14 residues. CDR3 bases: TGCGCCAGCAGTGAGTCTACAGGGACAGATACGCAGTATTTT. It yields the protein CASSESTGTDTQYF.

The CDR3 nucleotides are TGCAGTGCCAGGGATACAGGGACAGATACGCAGTATTTT. Its protein is CSARDTGTDTQYF. This chain uses TRBV20-1 with TRBJ2-3; D perhaps matches TRBD1 (6 bases). The V end lost 6 bases, the J end lost 3 bases, and 13 bases lay between the germline ends. This CDR3 spans 13 amino acids. The V gene's germline CDR1 is DFQATT and CDR2 SNEGSKA (reference sequence).

This clonotype was detected a few times. The gene calls are TRBV5-1 and TRBJ2-3; no clear D gene. Germline V gene sequence: CDR1 SGHRS, CDR2 YFSETQ. This CDR3 region has 17 residues. V shed 0 bases and J shed 0 bases, with 14 bases lying between them. The CDR3 bases are TGCGCCAGCAGCTTGGCCGGGCAGCCGTCTAGCACAGATACGCAGTATTTT. Protein sequence: CASSLAGQPSSTDTQYF.

This clonotype rates as medium-sized (0.01 to 0.1%). The genes are TRBV25-1 and TRBJ2-3; tentatively, D is TRBD1 (6 bases). The CDR3 has 14 amino acids. V gave up 7 bases and J gave up 1 base, with 12 bases separating them. Germline V gives CDR1 MGHDK, CDR2 SYGVNS. The CDR3 loop reads CASTSGAGTDTQYF. DNA for the CDR3: TGTGCCAGCACATCAGGGGCTGGCACAGATACGCAGTATTTT.

The chain couples TRBV5-1 to TRBJ2-5; 8 bases are shared with TRBD2. V shed 1 base, J shed 3 bases, and the junction held 5 bases outside the gene matches. CDR1 SGHRS and CDR2 YFSETQ come from the germline V gene. CDR3 length: 15 residues. This CDR3 is CASSLPGGVEETQYF. CDR3 in DNA: TGCGCCAGCAGCTTGCCCGGGGGGGTAGAAGAGACCCAGTACTTC.